A single T cell receptor (beta chain) is shown here with its context. This specimen belongs to a study of blood T cell repertoires in COVID-19. Study context: PBMCs, B-cell-depleted T cells, or T cells were the source of the cDNA or gDNA that made up the material.

The CDR3 runs to 14 residues. Deletions cut 6 bases from V and 3 bases from J, with 12 bases between. The germline V gene encodes CDR1 SNHLY and CDR2 FYNNEI. Per the study methods: Estimated nucleated cell counts came from reference gene primer amplification. The table came from immunoSEQ multiplex PCR; TCRdb's copy has only in-frame clones and leaves some out. D and trimming were read from the DNA, whereas the V and J calls and clone size are those reported in that table. Of about 98,000 clones in the sample, roughly 82% were seen once. The genes are TRBV2 and TRBJ1-5, with D perhaps matching TRBD1 (5 bases). This clonotype originated in a man older than 75 with acute or convalescent COVID-19. Sequences were obtained from peripheral blood. CDR3 sequence (DNA): TGTGCCAGCAGGGAGCGGGGGTTCAATCAGCCCCAGCATTTT. Translating it yields CASRERGFNQPQHF.